The rows below give T cell receptor beta chains drawn from one sample of a study of blood T cells in healthy people across ages. TCRdb reprocessed the 5' RACE reads via MiXCR and lists one record per CDR3 protein. The table shows about 670,000 distinct CDR3 sequences, with around 43% occurring only once. Sequenced: blood. The receptors come from a man of 80 years or more in good health. The CDR3 runs from the conserved cysteine through the conserved F or W. Fields, in order: CDR3 length, D gene, J gene, clone size, V gene, CDR3 protein, CDR3 DNA. A D gene is named only where the DNA matches it firmly. Clone size is given for some rows only: seen once, a few or many times, or a class if the clone is expanded.

14 | NA | TRBJ2-3 | NA | TRBV20-1 | CSARPGLRTDTQYF | TGCAGTGCTAGGCCGGGACTCCGCACAGATACGCAGTATTTT
14 | TRBD1 | TRBJ2-7 | NA | TRBV20-1 | CSATTGQGAHEQYF | TGCAGTGCTACCACCGGACAGGGGGCCCACGAGCAGTACTTC
13 | NA | TRBJ1-5 | NA | TRBV20-1 | CSVGQERNQPQHF | TGCAGCGTGGGGCAGGAGCGCAATCAGCCCCAGCATTTT
14 | TRBD1 | TRBJ1-5 | NA | TRBV5-1 | CASRVGDRHQPQHF | TGCGCCAGCAGGGTTGGGGACAGACATCAGCCCCAGCATTTT
14 | TRBD1 | TRBJ1-5 | NA | TRBV7-2 | CASSGQGGDQPQHF | TGTGCCAGCAGCGGACAGGGGGGGGATCAGCCCCAGCATTTT
14 | TRBD2 | TRBJ2-1 | many | TRBV3-1 | CASSGTSGSSEQFF | TGTGCCAGCAGCGGTACTAGCGGGAGTTCTGAGCAGTTCTTC
11 | NA | TRBJ1-1 | few | TRBV7-2 | CASSLESEAFF | TGTGCCAGCAGCTTAGAGTCTGAAGCTTTCTTT
16 | TRBD2 | TRBJ2-3 | many | TRBV12-3/TRBV12-4 | CASSLRTSGRTDTQYF | TGTGCCAGCAGCTTACGGACTAGCGGACGCACAGATACGCAGTATTTT
14 | NA | TRBJ1-2 | NA | TRBV12-5 | CASGPSAGGGGYTF | TGTGCTAGTGGTCCTTCCGCCGGGGGCGGTGGCTACACCTTC
13 | NA | TRBJ2-7 | many | TRBV27 | CASSARGRYEQYF | TGTGCCAGCAGTGCACGGGGGAGGTACGAGCAGTACTTC
17 | TRBD2 | TRBJ2-6 | NA | TRBV11-1 | CASTKLAGSEGANVLTF | TGTGCCAGCACCAAACTAGCGGGATCGGAGGGGGCCAACGTCCTGACTTTC
13 | NA | TRBJ2-7 | NA | TRBV9 | CASSGAGNYEQYF | TGTGCCAGCAGCGGAGCTGGGAACTACGAGCAGTACTTC
15 | TRBD2 | TRBJ2-1 | many | TRBV7-2 | CASSLEAGISNEQFF | TGTGCCAGCAGCTTAGAAGCGGGAATTAGCAATGAGCAGTTCTTC